Listed below are T cell receptor beta chains from one sample, sequenced in a study of shared clonotypes between healthy human individuals. Assay: immunoSEQ multiplex PCR; the TCRdb copy retains only in-frame clones and omits some. The table records roughly 660,000 clones, 90% of them present only once. Input material: memory CD8+ T cells from PBMCs. The receptors here all came from a man younger than 30 in good health. Some clones in this sample may be carry-over from other donors' samples. Both conserved end residues are part of each CDR3. The D gene is left open where the match is weak. Only some rows state a clone size, as once, few, many or a class for expanded clones.

j_call v_call clone_size d_call cdr3_aa cdr3_nt
TRBJ2-2 TRBV7-9 - TRBD2 CASSRTSGRDTGELFF TGTGCCAGCAGCAGGACTAGCGGGAGAGATACCGGGGAGCTGTTTTTT
TRBJ2-1 TRBV20-1 - - CSARAGNEQFF TGCAGCGCTAGAGCTGGGAATGAGCAATTCTTC
TRBJ2-1 TRBV10-3 - TRBD2 CAISESTRSSGMREQFF TGTGCCATCAGTGAGTCGACCAGGTCTAGCGGGATGAGGGAGCAGTTCTTC
TRBJ1-4 TRBV13 - - CASSSQRAWGKNEKLFF TGTGCCAGCAGCTCACAAAGAGCGTGGGGGAAAAATGAAAAACTGTTTTTT
TRBJ2-1 TRBV7-9 - TRBD1 CASSSQTGNYNEQFF TGTGCCAGCAGCTCCCAGACAGGGAACTACAATGAGCAGTTCTTC
TRBJ2-2 TRBV6-4 - TRBD2 CASSLAGDTPGELFF TGTGCCAGCAGTTTAGCGGGAGATACCCCCGGGGAGCTGTTTTTT
TRBJ1-2 TRBV7-9 - - CASSQDEGRGANYGYTF TGTGCCAGCAGCCAAGATGAGGGAAGGGGAGCTAACTATGGCTACACCTTC
TRBJ2-3 TRBV27 - - CASSPSLSGFFGDTQYF TGTGCCAGCAGTCCCTCCCTTAGCGGATTCTTTGGAGATACGCAGTATTTT
TRBJ2-5 TRBV11-2 - - CASSLVGGIQETQYF TGTGCCAGCAGCTTAGTTGGGGGGATCCAAGAGACCCAGTACTTC
TRBJ2-7 TRBV6-1 - TRBD1 CASRDRTFDEQYF TGTGCCAGCAGGGACAGGACTTTCGACGAGCAGTACTTC
TRBJ1-1 TRBV6-5 - - CASSYSLRNTEAFF TGTGCCAGCAGTTACTCGCTCAGAAACACTGAAGCTTTCTTT
TRBJ2-7 TRBV21-1 few - CASSKNFSGRTYEQYF TGTGCCAGCAGCAAGAACTTTAGCGGGAGGACCTACGAGCAGTACTTC